This entry lists 21 T cell receptor beta chains sequenced from one sample in a study of T cells after yellow fever vaccination. Each CDR3 protein is one row after TCRdb ran MiXCR on the 5' RACE reads. The sample yields tens of thousands of distinct CDR3 sequences, 7.3% seen once. This material consisted of CD8+ T cells sorted from PBMCs, taken 10 days after the first yellow fever vaccination. These receptors all come from a young man who received the YFV17D yellow fever vaccine.

This clonotype was seen a handful of times. The V call is TRBV4-2, the J call TRBJ2-3; 10 bases fit TRBD2. The ends lost 0 bases at V and 5 bases at J; junction bases unmatched: 5. CDR3 length: 16 residues. Looked up from germline, CDR1 is LGHNA and CDR2 is YNFKEQ. This CDR3 is CASSQESGGAVDTQYF. As DNA, the CDR3 is TGTGCCAGCAGCCAAGAAAGCGGGGGGGCCGTAGATACGCAGTATTTT.

This clonotype was observed many times. The chain uses TRBV4-3 and TRBJ1-2; possible D gene TRBD1, 5 bases. Germline V gene data show CDR1 as LGHNA and CDR2 as YSLEER. The CDR3 extends over 13 amino acids. V was clipped by 3 bases and J by 7 bases, with 12 bases between them. The CDR3 DNA is TGCGCCAGCAGCCATGGGGGTGGGGTTGGCTACACCTTC. It yields the protein CASSHGGGVGYTF.

The rearrangement links TRBV7-9 to TRBJ2-7, with D unclear. Trimming removed 8 bases at V and 5 bases at J, with 16 bases between. The CDR3 contains 13 residues. CDR1 SEHNR and CDR2 FQNEAQ come from the germline V gene (reference sequence). The CDR3, as DNA: TGTGCCAGCCGCGGTGGTGGAGAAGACGAGCAGTACTTC. This sequence encodes CASRGGGEDEQYF.

This clonotype was observed a few times. The CDR3 region is CARLQGAREKLFF. DNA of the CDR3: TGTGCCAGGTTACAGGGGGCAAGGGAAAAACTGTTTTTT. The chain joins TRBV27 to TRBJ1-4, with 9 bases identical to TRBD1. The junction had 7 bases not matched to a gene; V was cut back by 9 bases and J by 8 bases. CDR1 and CDR2 from the germline V gene are MNHEY and SMNVEV (reference sequence). This CDR3 spans 13 amino acids.

The sample holds many counts of this clonotype. The chain uses TRBV5-1 and TRBJ1-5; TRBD1 might be the D (6 bases). The germline gives CDR1 SGHRS, CDR2 YFSETQ. The germline V and J ends were trimmed by 2 bases and 2 bases, with 11 bases remaining between them. CDR3 length: 15 amino acids. The DNA of the CDR3 is TGCGCCAGCAGCTTTGGGGGCTCGGGCAATCAGCCCCAGCATTTT. Encoded protein: CASSFGGSGNQPQHF.

This chain links TRBV7-2 with TRBJ1-2, with D unclear. CDR1 and CDR2 (germline): SGHTA, FQGNSA. Trimming removed 2 bases at V and 4 bases at J, with 14 bases between. The CDR3 sequence is 15 residues long. Here the CDR3 reads CASSLRKGRAYGYTF. CDR3 nucleotide sequence: TGTGCCAGCAGCTTACGGAAGGGTCGTGCCTATGGCTACACCTTC.

The sample holds many counts of this clonotype. The chain carries TRBV7-6 and TRBJ1-1; D not resolved. There are 13 residues in the CDR3. Germline loops: CDR1 SGHVS, CDR2 FNYEAQ. V lost 6 bases, J lost 0 bases, and 8 bases lay in between. For the CDR3, the DNA is TGTGCCAGCAGAATGGAGGTGAACACTGAAGCTTTCTTT. Its translation: CASRMEVNTEAFF.

A remark on this clonotype: A much larger clone differs by one base, so this may be a read error. J is TRBJ2-5 and V is TRBV9, with D perhaps being TRBD1 or TRBD2 (5 bases each). The CDR3 has 15 residues. The V gene's germline CDR1 is SGDLS and CDR2 YYNGEE. CDR3 nucleotides: TGTGCCAGCAGCGGATGGGAGAACGGACAAGAGACCCCGTACTTC. This encodes CASSGWENGQETPYF.

In this sample, this clonotype turned up a few times. This rearrangement joins TRBV4-1 to TRBJ2-5, with 14 bases identical to TRBD2. With 1 base clipped from V and 0 bases from J, the junction kept 10 bases outside the gene matches. The CDR3 is 20 amino acids. Germline V gives CDR1 MGHRA, CDR2 YSYEKL. The CDR3 coding sequence is TGCGCCAGCAGCCAAGTCCCTGGGGAGGGACTAGCGGGGGACCAAGAGACCCAGTACTTC. Encoded protein: CASSQVPGEGLAGDQETQYF.

This clonotype was seen a handful of times. This chain joins TRBV9 and TRBJ2-1; 8 bases are a match to TRBD1. Germline lookup yields CDR1 SGDLS and CDR2 YYNGEE. This CDR3 has 15 amino acids. Trimming at V came to 2 bases and at J to 4 bases, leaving 5 bases not matched to a gene. DNA for the CDR3: TGTGCCAGCAGCGTGGGCTGGACAGGGTACAATGAGCAGTTCTTC. Protein: CASSVGWTGYNEQFF. The full variable domain, its missing parts supplied by reference TRBV9 and TRBJ2-1, is DSGVTQTPKHLITATGQRVTLRCSPRSGDLSVYWYQQSLDQGLQFLIQYYNGEERAKGNILERFSAQQFPDLHSELNLSSLELGDSALYFCASSVGWTGYNEQFFGPGTRLTVL.

In its sample, this clonotype was seen a few times. CDR3: CASSSPGGDTEAFF. The DNA of the CDR3 is TGTGCCAGCAGCTCCCCGGGGGGGGACACTGAAGCTTTCTTT. V and J are TRBV9 and TRBJ1-1, with D possibly being TRBD1 (5 bases). The length of the CDR3 is 14 residues. Germline V gene sequence: CDR1 SGDLS, CDR2 YYNGEE. V was cut by 4 bases and J by 3 bases, with 13 bases left in between.

This clonotype showed up many times. The chain recombines TRBV4-3 with TRBJ2-5, with D possibly TRBD2 on 6 matching bases. CDR1 and CDR2 (germline): LGHNA, YSLEER. The CDR3 sequence is 15 residues long. Trimming shortened V by 0 bases and J by 1 base, and 9 bases separated the two germline ends. CDR3 nucleotide sequence: TGCGCCAGCAGCCAAGATTTGCGGGGCCAAGAGACCCAGTACTTC. Its protein product is CASSQDLRGQETQYF.

This clonotype was seen repeatedly, ten times or more. This chain links TRBV4-3 with TRBJ2-1; TRBD2 might be the D (5 bases). V was cut by 4 bases and J by 0 bases, with 16 bases left in between. The germline V gene encodes CDR1 LGHNA and CDR2 YSLEER. The CDR3 sequence is 17 residues long. CDR3 sequence: CASSRLMAESSYNEQFF. The CDR3 coding sequence is TGCGCCAGCAGCCGACTAATGGCGGAGAGCTCCTACAATGAGCAGTTCTTC.

This clonotype was seen repeatedly, ten times or more. The chain links TRBV10-3 to TRBJ2-7; 7 bases align to TRBD1. This CDR3 is 13 amino acids long. Looked up from germline, CDR1 is ENHRY and CDR2 is SYGVKD. The junction had 7 bases not matched to a gene; V was cut back by 4 bases and J by 7 bases. The CDR3 here is CAISGRGGREQYF. CDR3 in DNA: TGTGCCATCAGTGGCAGAGGGGGCAGGGAGCAGTACTTC.

This clonotype has only a few counts. As DNA, the CDR3 is TGTGCCAGCACCGCGGACGGCAGGGGCTATGGCTACACCTTC. This encodes CASTADGRGYGYTF. The V call is TRBV6-2 or TRBV6-3, the J call TRBJ1-2, with D possibly being TRBD1 (6 bases). Trimming shortened V by 7 bases and J by 4 bases, and 16 bases separated the two germline ends. The CDR3 has 14 residues. Per germline, CDR1 MNHEY and CDR2 SVGEGT.

This clonotype appeared many times. The chain couples TRBV25-1 to TRBJ2-1, with 8 bases aligning to TRBD2. Germline V gives CDR1 MGHDK, CDR2 SYGVNS. With 3 bases clipped from V and 3 bases from J, the junction kept 10 bases outside the gene matches. CDR3 length: 17 residues. The CDR3 sequence is CASSEYGGTRDYNEQFF. The CDR3 region has the DNA TGTGCCAGCAGTGAGTACGGAGGGACTAGAGACTACAATGAGCAGTTCTTC.

This clonotype was observed a handful of times. V and J are TRBV4-2 and TRBJ2-2; the D call may be TRBD1 or TRBD2 (5 bases each). Germline lookup yields CDR1 LGHNA and CDR2 YNFKEQ. The V gene lost 1 base and the J gene lost 0 bases, with 12 bases spanning the gap. CDR3 size: 17 residues. For the CDR3, the DNA is TGTGCCAGCAGCCAAGTGGGGACGGGGCCGAACACCGGGGAGCTGTTTTTT. This gives the protein CASSQVGTGPNTGELFF.

This clonotype showed up many times. The chain recombines TRBV4-1 with TRBJ2-3; D possibly matches TRBD1 or TRBD2 (5 bases each). The CDR3 extends over 15 amino acids. Germline V gene data show CDR1 as MGHRA and CDR2 as YSYEKL. V was trimmed by 1 base and J by 2 bases, leaving 10 bases between them. The CDR3 DNA follows: TGCGCCAGCAGCCAAGTCCCCGGGGCCACAGATACGCAGTATTTT. This sequence encodes CASSQVPGATDTQYF.

This clonotype was picked up many times. The rearrangement joins TRBV7-2 to TRBJ2-1; 7 bases agree with TRBD1. Germline CDR1 SGHTA, CDR2 FQGNSA. Trimming removed 6 bases from V and 8 bases from J; junction bases left unmatched: 7. The CDR3 spans 13 residues. CDR3 sequence (DNA): TGTGCCAGCAGGGACAGGAATGGCCATGAGCAGTTCTTC. Translating gives CASRDRNGHEQFF.

This clonotype was observed many times. J is TRBJ2-2 and V is TRBV7-6, with 7 bases identical to TRBD2. There are 14 residues in the CDR3. V lost 5 bases, J lost 10 bases, and 10 bases stayed unmatched. Germline CDR1 SGHVS, CDR2 FNYEAQ. CDR3 protein: CASSPPIAGQELFF. CDR3 bases: TGTGCCAGCAGCCCCCCGATAGCGGGCCAGGAGCTGTTTTTT.

This clonotype was seen at least ten times. The chain has TRBV5-1 and TRBJ2-3; 8 bases are shared with TRBD2. The junction had 12 bases not matched to a gene; V was cut back by 5 bases and J by 7 bases. CDR3 length: 15 amino acids. Germline assignment: CDR1 SGHRS and CDR2 YFSETQ. CDR3 nucleotide sequence: TGCGCCAGCAGGAGCCCGGGACTAGACTTTTATACGCAGTATTTT. It translates to CASRSPGLDFYTQYF.